Listed here is a single T cell receptor beta chain. Its antigen is as yet unknown. This entry is derived from a study of Graves' ophthalmopathy and Graves' hyperthyroidism. The germline CDR1 and CDR2 sequences are MNHEY and SVGAGI. The CDR3 contains 15 residues. Between the trimmed V and J ends, which lost 6 bases and 0 bases, there was a span of 14 bases. Study results and limitations: Ophthalmopathy progression was predicted by the model at around 70% sensitivity and less than 75% specificity.

The authors enrolled newly diagnosed hyperthyroidism patients aged 18 to 65 with under 2 months' duration. TCR beta CDR3 amplification used RNA transcripts. HTBI primers were employed in first-round RT-PCR, then a second-round multiplex PCR followed. TCRdb processed the multiplex PCR reads anew with MiXCR; each CDR3 protein has one entry. The sample includes a few hundred thousand distinct CDR3 sequences, about 17% seen only once; the top ten take roughly 2.4%. The origin of this receptor is an adult woman with stable Graves' hyperthyroidism. The rearrangement joins TRBV6-5 to TRBJ1-1; D is possibly TRBD1 (5 bases). Source material: peripheral blood. CDR3 nucleotides: TGTGCCAGCAGGTTAGGGGCAGGAATGAACACTGAAGCTTTCTTT. This gives the protein CASRLGAGMNTEAFF.